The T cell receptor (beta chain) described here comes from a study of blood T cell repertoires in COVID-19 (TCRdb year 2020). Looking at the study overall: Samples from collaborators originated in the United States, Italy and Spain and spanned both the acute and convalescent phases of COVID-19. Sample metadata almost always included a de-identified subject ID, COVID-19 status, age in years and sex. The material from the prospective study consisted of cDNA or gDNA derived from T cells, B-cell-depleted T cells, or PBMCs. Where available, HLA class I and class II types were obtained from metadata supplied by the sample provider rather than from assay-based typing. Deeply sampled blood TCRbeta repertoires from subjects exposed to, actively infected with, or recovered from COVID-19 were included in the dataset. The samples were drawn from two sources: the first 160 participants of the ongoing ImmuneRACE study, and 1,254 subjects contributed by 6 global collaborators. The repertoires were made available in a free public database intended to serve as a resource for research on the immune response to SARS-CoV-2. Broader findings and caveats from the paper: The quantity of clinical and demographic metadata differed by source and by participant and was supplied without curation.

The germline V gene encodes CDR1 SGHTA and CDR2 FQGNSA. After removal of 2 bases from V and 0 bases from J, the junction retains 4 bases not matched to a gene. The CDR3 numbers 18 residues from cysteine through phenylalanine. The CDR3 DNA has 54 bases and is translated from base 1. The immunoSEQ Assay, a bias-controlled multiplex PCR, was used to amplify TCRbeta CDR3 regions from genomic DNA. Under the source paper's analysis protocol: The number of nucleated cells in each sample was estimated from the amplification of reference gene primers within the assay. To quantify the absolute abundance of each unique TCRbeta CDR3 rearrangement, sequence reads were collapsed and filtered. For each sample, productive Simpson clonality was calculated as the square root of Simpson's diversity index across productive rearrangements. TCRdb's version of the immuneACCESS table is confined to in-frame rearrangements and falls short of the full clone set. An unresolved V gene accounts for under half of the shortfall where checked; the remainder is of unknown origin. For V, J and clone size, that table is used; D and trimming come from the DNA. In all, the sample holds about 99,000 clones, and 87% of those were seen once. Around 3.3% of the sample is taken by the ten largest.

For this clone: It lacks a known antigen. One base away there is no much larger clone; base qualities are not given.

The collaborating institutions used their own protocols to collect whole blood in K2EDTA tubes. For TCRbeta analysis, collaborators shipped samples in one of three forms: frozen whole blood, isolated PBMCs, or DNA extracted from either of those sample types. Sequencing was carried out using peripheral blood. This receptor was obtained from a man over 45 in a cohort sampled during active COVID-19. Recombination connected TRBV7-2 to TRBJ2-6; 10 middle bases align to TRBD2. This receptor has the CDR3 CASSLIAGGPSGANVLTF. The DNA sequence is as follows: TGTGCCAGCAGCTTAATAGCGGGGGGCCCCTCTGGGGCCAACGTCCTGACTTTC.